Below are 17 T cell receptor beta chains sequenced from a single sample in a study of Ad26.COV2.S vaccination and SARS-CoV-2 variants. Treatment: approximately 18 received Ad26.COV2.S at low or high dose, single or two shots; roughly five received placebo; per-sample allocation not given. The samples date from day 63 after the first vaccine or placebo injection. Sequencing was performed with immunoSEQ multiplex PCR; in TCRdb, only in-frame clones are kept and a portion is missing. The sample contains 300,000 to 350,000 clones, just over 85% of which appear only once. The sequenced sample was peripheral blood, obtained in a trial of Ad26.COV2.S vaccine versus placebo. Receptors were obtained from a person between 18 and 60 years old who received the Ad26.COV2.S COVID-19 vaccine or a placebo.

The chain couples TRBV25-1 to TRBJ2-3; TRBD2 matches 12 bases. This CDR3 region has 13 residues. V shed 10 bases and J 14 bases; nucleotides not matched to a gene: 13. Germline CDR1 MGHDK, CDR2 SYGVNS. CDR3 residues: CATRLAGDSGTYF. The CDR3 coding sequence is TGTGCCACCCGACTAGCGGGGGACAGCGGCACGTATTTT.

The V call is TRBV29-1, the J call TRBJ1-6, with D possibly being TRBD1 (6 bases). This CDR3 is 14 amino acids long. Germline assignment: CDR1 SQVTM and CDR2 ANQGSEA. V gave up 7 bases and J gave up 6 bases, with 16 bases separating them. The CDR3 coding sequence is TGCAGCGCGACATTTGGGGGCCCTAATTCACCCCTCCACTTT. Amino acid sequence: CSATFGGPNSPLHF.

This clone was picked up one time. This chain joins TRBV7-9 and TRBJ2-1, with TRBD1 identical over 9 bases. CDR3 length: 16 amino acids. V lost 1 base, J lost 5 bases, and 6 bases stayed unmatched. Germline values: CDR1 SEHNR, CDR2 FQNEAQ (reference sequence). CDR3 amino acids: CASSLVGQGPHNEQFF. CDR3 coding DNA: TGTGCCAGCAGCTTAGTAGGACAGGGGCCCCACAATGAGCAGTTCTTC.

J is TRBJ1-1 and V is TRBV6-6; 7 positions agree with TRBD1. In germline, CDR1 is MNHNY, CDR2 SVGAGI (reference sequence). CDR3 size: 13 residues. With V trimmed by 8 bases and J by 0 bases, 3 bases remained unmatched. The CDR3 DNA reads TGTGCCAGCGGGGACAGCATGAACACTGAAGCTTTCTTT. This codes for CASGDSMNTEAFF.

This chain links TRBV7-8 with TRBJ1-5, with TRBD1 as a possible D gene (6 bases). The V and J ends lost 2 bases and 5 bases respectively, with 19 bases between them. CDR1 is SGHVS and CDR2 is FQNEAQ in the germline V gene. The CDR3 runs 17 residues. CDR3 residues: CASSLIRRGALDQPQHF. CDR3 DNA sequence: TGTGCCAGCAGCTTAATAAGAAGGGGGGCCCTGGATCAGCCCCAGCATTTT.

This clone was detected only a few times. The chain uses TRBV21-1 and TRBJ2-7; the table's D call of TRBD2 was not tested on the DNA. TRBV21-1 is listed as a pseudogene. The CDR3 runs 18 residues. CDR3 region: CASSKVWGTLRTSEGQYF. CDR3 coding DNA: TGTGCCAGCAGCAAAGTTTGGGGGACCCTGAGGACCTCGGAGGGGCAGTACTTC.

This clone showed up just a few times. The chain links TRBV5-4 to TRBJ2-1, with 10 bases identical to TRBD1. Germline V gene sequence: CDR1 SGHNT, CDR2 YYREEE (reference sequence). The CDR3 totals 16 residues. With V trimmed by 4 bases and J by 5 bases, 9 bases remained unmatched. The CDR3 sequence is CASSKTRDRGNNEQFF. For the CDR3, the DNA is TGTGCCAGCAGCAAGACCCGGGACAGGGGCAACAATGAGCAGTTCTTC.

The V call is TRBV4-3, the J call TRBJ2-7; tentative D call: TRBD1 (5 bases). Germline-derived CDR1 and CDR2 are LGHNA and YSLEER. The CDR3 runs to 15 residues. The ends were cut back, 0 bases at V and 3 bases at J, with 12 bases in the middle. CDR3 loop: CASSQDLARVYEQYF. The CDR3 DNA sequence: TGCGCCAGCAGCCAAGATCTGGCCAGGGTCTACGAGCAGTACTTC.

This clone showed up just a few times. The chain links TRBV30 to TRBJ2-7; TRBD1 might be the D (8 bases). CDR1 GTSNPN and CDR2 SVGIG come from the germline V gene (reference sequence). Trimming took 5 bases from V and 0 from J, leaving 14 bases between them. The length of the CDR3 is 14 residues. The CDR3 sequence is CAWSQGGGSYEQYF. The CDR3 nucleotides are TGTGCCTGGTCACAGGGGGGGGGCTCCTACGAGCAGTACTTC.

The J gene is TRBJ1-1, the V gene TRBV25-1; D unresolved. This CDR3 region has 15 residues. CDR1 is MGHDK, CDR2 SYGVNS, per germline. The V end was cut by 5 bases, the J end by 4 bases, with 17 bases between. DNA for the CDR3: TGTGCCAGCAGTCCGTCTCATCTCTTAGCCACTGAAGCTTTCTTT. Protein: CASSPSHLLATEAFF.

The J gene is TRBJ1-2, the V gene TRBV3-1 (or the pseudogene TRBV3-2); D ambiguous. Trimming removed 2 bases at V and 6 bases at J, with 4 bases between. The CDR3 consists of 11 residues. Germline V CDR1 and CDR2: LGHDT, YNNKEL (reference sequence). The CDR3 reads CASSQRDGYTF. CDR3 coding DNA: TGTGCCAGCAGCCAAAGGGATGGCTACACCTTC.

The chain joins TRBV3-1 (or the pseudogene TRBV3-2) to TRBJ2-5; no clear D. The V end was cut by 0 bases, the J end by 7 bases, with 0 bases between. Per germline, CDR1 LGHDT and CDR2 YNNKEL (reference sequence). This CDR3 comprises 10 residues. DNA of the CDR3: TGTGCCAGCAGCCAAGAGACCCAGTACTTC. It encodes CASSQETQYF.

The chain recombines TRBV5-6 with TRBJ1-2; no firm D call. Trimming pared 0 bases from V and 1 base from J, leaving 13 bases between. The CDR3 runs to 16 residues. Per germline, CDR1 SGHDT and CDR2 YYEEEE. CDR3 amino acids: CASSLGKRQVNYGYTF. CDR3 bases: TGTGCCAGCAGCTTGGGCAAGAGACAAGTTAACTATGGCTACACCTTC.

V gene TRBV11-2 combines with J gene TRBJ2-5; D is perhaps TRBD1 (6 bases). Trimming shortened V by 2 bases and J by 1 base, and 14 bases separated the two germline ends. Germline assignment: CDR1 SGHAT and CDR2 FQNNGV. The CDR3 covers 16 residues. The CDR3: CASSLKPLTGQETQYF. For the CDR3, the DNA is TGTGCCAGCAGCTTAAAGCCACTGACAGGCCAAGAGACCCAGTACTTC.

This chain links TRBV10-3 with TRBJ2-5, with no clear D. V gave up 3 bases and J gave up 4 bases, with 15 bases separating them. The CDR3 consists of 15 residues. Germline V lookup: CDR1 ENHRY, CDR2 SYGVKD. CDR3 residues: CAISEGVGQTETQYF. The CDR3 DNA reads TGTGCCATCAGTGAAGGTGTTGGTCAGACAGAGACCCAGTACTTC.

The rearrangement joins TRBV4-3 to TRBJ2-5; D remains ambiguous. The CDR3 runs 15 residues. From germline, CDR1 is LGHNA and CDR2 YSLEER. Trimming removed 0 bases at V and 1 base at J, with 9 bases between. This CDR3 is CASSQDRASQETQYF. DNA for the CDR3: TGCGCCAGCAGCCAAGATCGGGCTAGCCAAGAGACCCAGTACTTC.

The rearrangement links TRBV7-2 to TRBJ2-3; 8 positions match TRBD2. This CDR3 contains 17 residues. Unmatched junction bases numbered 11, after V lost 4 bases and J lost 2 bases. The germline V gene has CDR1 SGHTA and CDR2 FQGNSA. CDR3 DNA: TGTGCCAGCAGCTCCCCCTACGCGGGGGGACTCACAGATACGCAGTATTTT. This translates into CASSSPYAGGLTDTQYF.